A single sample is the source of the 6 T cell receptor beta chains below, sequenced in a study of T cells in Graves' hyperthyroidism and ophthalmopathy. TCR beta CDR3 region amplification was performed from RNA transcripts. Researchers ran a first-round RT-PCR on the TCR CDR3 using the HTBI primer set. TCRdb ran MiXCR on the multiplex PCR reads and lists one entry per CDR3 protein. The table records fewer than 700,000 distinct CDR3 sequences, roughly 18% of them present only once. Sequencing used blood. All receptors come from a young woman with Graves' ophthalmopathy.

The rearrangement links TRBV28 to TRBJ2-2; D might be TRBD1 (6 bases). Trimming took off 6 bases at V and 1 base at J, with 9 bases between the two ends. In germline, CDR1 is MDHEN, CDR2 SYDVKM. This CDR3 has 14 amino acids. This chain's CDR3 is CASRPDRNTGELFF. DNA for the CDR3: TGTGCCAGCAGACCGGACAGGAACACCGGGGAGCTGTTTTTT.

This clonotype was seen repeatedly, ten times or more. The V and J genes are TRBV2 and TRBJ1-2, with 7 bases aligning to TRBD1. The CDR3 is made up of 14 amino acids. J lost 8 bases, V lost 4 bases, and 10 bases had no gene match. CDR1 is SNHLY, CDR2 FYNNEI, per germline. CDR3 region: CASSVMEGAGGYTF. The CDR3 DNA reads TGTGCCAGCAGTGTTATGGAGGGGGCTGGAGGCTACACCTTC.

This clonotype showed up many times. The CDR3 DNA reads TGCAGTGCTAGAGACCCCCGGGGGCACGATACGCAGTATTTT. Its translation is CSARDPRGHDTQYF. The chain couples TRBV20-1 to TRBJ2-3; D assignment may be TRBD1 or TRBD2 (6 bases each). The CDR3 extends over 14 amino acids. Trimming pared 0 bases from V and 6 bases from J, leaving 13 bases between. Germline CDR1 DFQATT, CDR2 SNEGSKA (reference sequence).

V and J are TRBV6-5 and TRBJ1-4; TRBD1 is a possible D gene (5 bases). Trimming took off 4 bases at V and 4 bases at J, with 16 bases between the two ends. Germline V gene lookup returns CDR1 MNHEY and CDR2 SVGAGI. The CDR3 is 16 amino acids. CDR3 in amino acids: CASSFGSGTHNEKLFF. CDR3 DNA: TGTGCCAGCAGTTTCGGCTCCGGGACCCATAATGAAAAACTGTTTTTT.

The sample holds many counts of this clonotype. The chain links TRBV11-3 to TRBJ1-1, with a possible D match to TRBD1 (6 bases). The CDR3 is made up of 14 amino acids. V lost 5 bases to trimming and J lost 4 bases, with 14 bases between them. Germline values: CDR1 SGHNT, CDR2 YENEEA. This CDR3 is CASSPGGAGTEAFF. For the CDR3, the DNA is TGTGCCAGCAGCCCCGGGGGCGCGGGCACTGAAGCTTTCTTT. The full variable domain, rest sourced from reference TRBV11-3 and TRBJ1-1, is EAGVVQSPRYKIIEKKQPVAFWCNPISGHNTLYWYLQNLGQGPELLIRYENEEAVDDSQLPKDRFSAERLKGVDSTLKIQPAELGDSAVYLCASSPGGAGTEAFFGQGTRLTVV.

This rearrangement joins TRBV7-2 to TRBJ2-1; D is unresolved. This CDR3 has 13 residues. V was trimmed by 1 base and J by 12 bases, leaving 13 bases between them. Germline V gene data show CDR1 as SGHTA and CDR2 as FQGNSA. The CDR3 DNA reads as TGTGCCAGCAGCTTAGTGGATGCGGTCGGGCAGTTCTTC. Protein: CASSLVDAVGQFF.